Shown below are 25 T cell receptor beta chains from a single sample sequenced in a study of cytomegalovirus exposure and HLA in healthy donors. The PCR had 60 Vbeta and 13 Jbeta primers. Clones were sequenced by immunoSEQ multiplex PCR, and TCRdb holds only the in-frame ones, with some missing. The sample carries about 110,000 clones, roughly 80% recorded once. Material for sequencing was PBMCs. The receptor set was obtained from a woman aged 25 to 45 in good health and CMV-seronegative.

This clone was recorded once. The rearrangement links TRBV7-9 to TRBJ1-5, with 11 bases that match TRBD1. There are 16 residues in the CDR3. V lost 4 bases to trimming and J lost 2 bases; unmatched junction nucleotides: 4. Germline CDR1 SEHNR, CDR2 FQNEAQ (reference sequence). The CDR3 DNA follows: TGTGCCAGCAGCTCGGGACAGGGGGTCGGCAATCAGCCCCAGCATTTT. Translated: CASSSGQGVGNQPQHF.

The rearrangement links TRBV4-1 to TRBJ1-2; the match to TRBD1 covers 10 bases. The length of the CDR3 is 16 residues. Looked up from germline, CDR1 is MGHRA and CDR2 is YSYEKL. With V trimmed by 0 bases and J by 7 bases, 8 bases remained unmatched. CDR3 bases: TGCGCCAGCAGCCAAGATTGGGGACAGGGGACGTTTGGCTACACCTTC. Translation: CASSQDWGQGTFGYTF.

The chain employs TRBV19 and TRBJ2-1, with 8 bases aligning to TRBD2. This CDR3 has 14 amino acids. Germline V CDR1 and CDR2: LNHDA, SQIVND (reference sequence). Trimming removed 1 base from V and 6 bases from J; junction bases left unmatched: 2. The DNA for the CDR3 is TGTGCCAGTAGTATAGGGACTAGCCCCAATGAGCAGTTCTTC. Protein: CASSIGTSPNEQFF.

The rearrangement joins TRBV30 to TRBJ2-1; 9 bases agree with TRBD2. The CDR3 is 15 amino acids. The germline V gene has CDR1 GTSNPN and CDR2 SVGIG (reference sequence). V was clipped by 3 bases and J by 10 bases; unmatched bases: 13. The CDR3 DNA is TGTGCCTGGAGGTCCGCGGGAGGGCCCCTCGGAGAGCAGTTCTTC. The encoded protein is CAWRSAGGPLGEQFF.

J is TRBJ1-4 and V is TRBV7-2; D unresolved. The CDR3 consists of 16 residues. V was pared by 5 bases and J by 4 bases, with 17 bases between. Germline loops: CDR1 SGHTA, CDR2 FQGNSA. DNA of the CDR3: TGTGCCAGCAGCCGCGGCGGGTCCTCCCATAATGAAAAACTGTTTTTT. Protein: CASSRGGSSHNEKLFF.

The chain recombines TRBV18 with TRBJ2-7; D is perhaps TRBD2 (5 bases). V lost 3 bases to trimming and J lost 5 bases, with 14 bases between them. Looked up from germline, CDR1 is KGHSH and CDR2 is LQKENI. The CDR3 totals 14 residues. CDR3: CASSPRGAGNEQYF. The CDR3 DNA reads TGTGCCAGCTCACCCCGGGGAGCAGGTAACGAGCAGTACTTC.

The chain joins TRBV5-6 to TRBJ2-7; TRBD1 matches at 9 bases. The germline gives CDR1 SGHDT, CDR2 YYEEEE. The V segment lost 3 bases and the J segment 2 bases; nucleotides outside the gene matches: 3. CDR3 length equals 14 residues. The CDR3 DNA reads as TGTGCCAGCAGCTCCGGGACAGGGCCCTACGAGCAGTACTTC. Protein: CASSSGTGPYEQYF.

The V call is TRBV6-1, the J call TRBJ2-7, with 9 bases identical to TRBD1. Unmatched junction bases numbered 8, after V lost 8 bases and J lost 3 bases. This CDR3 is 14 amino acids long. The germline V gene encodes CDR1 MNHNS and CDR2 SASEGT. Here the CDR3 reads CASRSGTGIYEQYF. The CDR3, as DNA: TGTGCCAGCCGTTCCGGGACAGGGATCTACGAGCAGTACTTC.

The CDR3 DNA is TGTGCCAGCAGTACACCCGAGGTTGGTTATGAGACCCAGTACTTC. It codes for CASSTPEVGYETQYF. The rearrangement uses TRBV28 and TRBJ2-5; D ambiguous. The CDR3 sequence is 15 residues long. The V gene lost 5 bases and the J gene lost 5 bases, with 18 bases spanning the gap. Germline V CDR1 and CDR2: MDHEN, SYDVKM. Full variable domain (remainder filled in from reference TRBV28 and TRBJ2-5): DVKVTQSSRYLVKRTGEKVFLECVQDMDHENMFWYRQDPGLGLRLIYFSYDVKMKEKGDIPEGYSVSREKKERFSLILESASTNQTSMYLCASSTPEVGYETQYFGPGTRLLVL.

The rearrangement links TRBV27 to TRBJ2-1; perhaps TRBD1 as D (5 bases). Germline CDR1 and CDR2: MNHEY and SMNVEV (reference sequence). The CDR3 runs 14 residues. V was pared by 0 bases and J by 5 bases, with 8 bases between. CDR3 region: CASSLSGVNNEQFF. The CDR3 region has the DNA TGTGCCAGCAGTTTATCAGGGGTCAACAATGAGCAGTTCTTC.

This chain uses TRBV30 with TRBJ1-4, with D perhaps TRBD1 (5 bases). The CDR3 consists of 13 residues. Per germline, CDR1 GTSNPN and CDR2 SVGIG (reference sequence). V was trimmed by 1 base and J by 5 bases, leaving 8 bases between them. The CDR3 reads CAWSGQGNEKLFF. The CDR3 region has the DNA TGTGCCTGGAGTGGCCAGGGCAATGAAAAACTGTTTTTT.

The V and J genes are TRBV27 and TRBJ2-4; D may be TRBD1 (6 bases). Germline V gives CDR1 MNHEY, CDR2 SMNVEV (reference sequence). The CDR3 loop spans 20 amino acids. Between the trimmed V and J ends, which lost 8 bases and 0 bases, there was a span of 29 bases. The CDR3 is CASQTYTGTRGGLAKNIQYF. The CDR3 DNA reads TGTGCCAGCCAAACGTACACAGGAACCAGAGGGGGATTAGCCAAAAACATTCAGTACTTC.

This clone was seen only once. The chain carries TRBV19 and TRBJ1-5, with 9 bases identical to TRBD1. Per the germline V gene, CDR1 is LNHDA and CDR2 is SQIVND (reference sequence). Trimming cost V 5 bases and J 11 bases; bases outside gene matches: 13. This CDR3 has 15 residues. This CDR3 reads CASSLSGGQGSAQHF. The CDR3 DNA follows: TGTGCCAGTAGTTTATCCGGTGGACAGGGGTCGGCCCAGCATTTT.

The CDR3 coding sequence is TGTGCCAGCAGTCCCGGGTTTGGGGAGACCCAGTACTTC. Its translation: CASSPGFGETQYF. The J gene is TRBJ2-5, the V gene TRBV28; D gene uncertain. The ends were cut back, 5 bases at V and 5 bases at J, with 12 bases in the middle. The CDR3 consists of 13 residues. The germline gives CDR1 MDHEN, CDR2 SYDVKM.

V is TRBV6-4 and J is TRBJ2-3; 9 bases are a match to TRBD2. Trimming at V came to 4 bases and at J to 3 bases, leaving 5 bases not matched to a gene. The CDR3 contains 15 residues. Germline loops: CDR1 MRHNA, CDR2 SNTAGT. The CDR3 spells CASSALAGATDTQYF. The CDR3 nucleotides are TGTGCCAGCAGTGCCTTAGCGGGAGCAACAGATACGCAGTATTTT.

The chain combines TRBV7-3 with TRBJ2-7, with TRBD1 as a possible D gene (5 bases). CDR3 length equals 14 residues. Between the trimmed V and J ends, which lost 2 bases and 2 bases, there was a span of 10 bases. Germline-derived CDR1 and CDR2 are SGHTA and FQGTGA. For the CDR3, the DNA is TGTGCCAGCAGCTTAGGCGGCAGGGCCTACGAGCAGTACTTC. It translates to CASSLGGRAYEQYF.

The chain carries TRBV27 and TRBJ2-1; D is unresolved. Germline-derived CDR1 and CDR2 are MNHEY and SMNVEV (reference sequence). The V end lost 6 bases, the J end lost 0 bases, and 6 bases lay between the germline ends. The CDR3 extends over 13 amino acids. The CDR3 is CASSGGSYNEQFF. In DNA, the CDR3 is TGTGCCAGCAGCGGCGGCTCCTACAATGAGCAGTTCTTC.

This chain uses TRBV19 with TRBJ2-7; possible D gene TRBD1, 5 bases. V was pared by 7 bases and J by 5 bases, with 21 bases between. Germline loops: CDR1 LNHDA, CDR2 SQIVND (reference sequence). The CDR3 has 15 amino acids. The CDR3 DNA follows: TGTGCCAGTACCAGACAGCCCGCGGCCACCCACGAGCAGTACTTC. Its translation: CASTRQPAATHEQYF. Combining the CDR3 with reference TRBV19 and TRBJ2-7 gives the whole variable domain DGGITQSPKYLFRKEGQNVTLSCEQNLNHDAMYWYRQDPGQGLRLIYYSQIVNDFQKGDIAEGYSVSREKKESFPLTVTSAQKNPTAFYLCASTRQPAATHEQYFGPGTRLTVT.

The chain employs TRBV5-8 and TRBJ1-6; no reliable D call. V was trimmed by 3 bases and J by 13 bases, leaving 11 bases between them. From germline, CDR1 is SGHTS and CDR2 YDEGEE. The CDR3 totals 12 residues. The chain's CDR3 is CASSSPPIPLHF. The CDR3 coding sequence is TGTGCCAGCAGCTCACCCCCTATCCCCCTCCACTTT.

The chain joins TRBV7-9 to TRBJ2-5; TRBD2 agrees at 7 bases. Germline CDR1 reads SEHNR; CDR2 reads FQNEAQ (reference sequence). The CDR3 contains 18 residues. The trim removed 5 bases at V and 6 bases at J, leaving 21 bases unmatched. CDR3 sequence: CASSTRTGGASGGKTQYF. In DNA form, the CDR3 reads TGTGCCAGCAGCACCCGGACGGGTGGTGCTAGCGGTGGAAAGACCCAGTACTTC.

CDR3 sequence reads: CASRVVWNTEAFF. Written as DNA, the CDR3 is TGTGCCAGCAGGGTAGTTTGGAACACTGAAGCTTTCTTT. The chain employs TRBV28 and TRBJ1-1, with D unclear. The CDR3 has 13 amino acids. Germline CDR1 MDHEN, CDR2 SYDVKM. V was pared by 6 bases and J by 1 base, with 9 bases between. Full variable domain (outside the CDR3, taken from reference TRBV28 and TRBJ1-1): DVKVTQSSRYLVKRTGEKVFLECVQDMDHENMFWYRQDPGLGLRLIYFSYDVKMKEKGDIPEGYSVSREKKERFSLILESASTNQTSMYLCASRVVWNTEAFFGQGTRLTVV.

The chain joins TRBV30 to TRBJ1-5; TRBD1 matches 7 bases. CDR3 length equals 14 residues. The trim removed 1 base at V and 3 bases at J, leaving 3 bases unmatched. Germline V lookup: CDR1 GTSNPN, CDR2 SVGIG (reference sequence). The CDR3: CAWSAGQDNQPQHF. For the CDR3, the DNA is TGTGCCTGGAGTGCTGGACAGGACAATCAGCCCCAGCATTTT.

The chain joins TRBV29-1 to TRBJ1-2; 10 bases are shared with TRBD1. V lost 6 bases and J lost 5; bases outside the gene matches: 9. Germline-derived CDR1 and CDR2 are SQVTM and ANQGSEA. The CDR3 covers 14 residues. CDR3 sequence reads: CSVNDRGQGYGYTF. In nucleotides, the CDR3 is TGCAGCGTGAATGACAGGGGACAGGGGTATGGCTACACCTTC.

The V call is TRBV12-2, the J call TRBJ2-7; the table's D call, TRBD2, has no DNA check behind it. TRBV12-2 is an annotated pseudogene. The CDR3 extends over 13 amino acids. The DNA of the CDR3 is TGTGCAAGTCGCTTAAACCGGGGAGACGAGCAGTACTTC. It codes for CASRLNRGDEQYF.

CDR3 DNA sequence: TGCGCCAGCAGCCAAGACACAGGGCCCACTGAAGCTTTCTTT. Its protein product is CASSQDTGPTEAFF. The chain links TRBV4-3 to TRBJ1-1, with D maybe TRBD1 (6 bases). Trimming removed 0 bases from V and 4 bases from J, with 9 bases in between. There are 14 residues in the CDR3. From germline, CDR1 is LGHNA and CDR2 YSLEER.